The entry below describes one TCR beta chain. Its antigen remains unknown. This record comes from a study of Ad26.COV2.S vaccination and SARS-CoV-2 variants. The germline gives CDR1 SGHKS, CDR2 YYEKEE (reference sequence). The V and J ends lost 5 bases and 5 bases, in that order; junction bases with no gene match: 9. The CDR3 is 16 amino acids. The assay was immunoSEQ multiplex PCR, and TCRdb's table has in-frame clones only and misses some. The repertoire holds a few hundred thousand clones, with roughly 90% as singletons. Overall study results and limits: The breadth of spike-specific CD8+ and CD4+ T cell responses after vaccination was reportedly substantial. TCR breadth and depth analyses may have underestimated total T cell responses.

Treatment in this sample: 15 to 20 received Ad26.COV2.S at low or high dose, single or two shots; several received placebo; per-sample allocation not given. Repertoires come from day 63 after the first vaccine or placebo injection. An 18-55-year-old adult in Boston served as donor. The V call is TRBV5-5, the J call TRBJ2-1; 11 positions agree with TRBD2. This clonotype was obtained from a person between 18 and 59 years old who received the Ad26.COV2.S COVID-19 vaccine or a placebo. The sequencing here drew on peripheral blood, taken in a trial of Ad26.COV2.S vaccine versus placebo. CDR3 sequence: CASRPETSGANNEQFF. In DNA form, the CDR3 reads TGTGCCAGCAGGCCCGAGACTAGCGGGGCCAACAATGAGCAGTTCTTC.